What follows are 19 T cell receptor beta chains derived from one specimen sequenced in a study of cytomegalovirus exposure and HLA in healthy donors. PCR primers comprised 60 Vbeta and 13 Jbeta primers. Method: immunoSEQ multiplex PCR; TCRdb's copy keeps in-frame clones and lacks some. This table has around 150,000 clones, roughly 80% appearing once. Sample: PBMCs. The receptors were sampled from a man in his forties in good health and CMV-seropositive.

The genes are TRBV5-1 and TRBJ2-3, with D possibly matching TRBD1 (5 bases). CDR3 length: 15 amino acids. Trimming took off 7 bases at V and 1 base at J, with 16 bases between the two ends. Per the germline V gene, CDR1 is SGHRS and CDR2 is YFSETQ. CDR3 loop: CASSMGQGGTDTQYF. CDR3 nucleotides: TGCGCCAGCTCCATGGGCCAGGGTGGCACAGATACGCAGTATTTT.

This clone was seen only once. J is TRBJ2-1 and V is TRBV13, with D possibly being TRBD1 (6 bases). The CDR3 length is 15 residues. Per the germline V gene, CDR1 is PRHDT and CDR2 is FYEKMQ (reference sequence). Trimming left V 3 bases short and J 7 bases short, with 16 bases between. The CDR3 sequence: CASSFLPETGNEQFF. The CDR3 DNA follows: TGTGCCAGCAGCTTTCTCCCCGAAACAGGGAATGAGCAGTTCTTC.

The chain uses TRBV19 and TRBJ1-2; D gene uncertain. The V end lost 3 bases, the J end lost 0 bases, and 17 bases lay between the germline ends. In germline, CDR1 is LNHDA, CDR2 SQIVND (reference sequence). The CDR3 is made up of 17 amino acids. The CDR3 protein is CASSISHWTEANYGYTF. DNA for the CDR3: TGTGCCAGTAGTATCTCCCACTGGACTGAAGCTAACTATGGCTACACCTTC. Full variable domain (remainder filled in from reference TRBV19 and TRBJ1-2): DGGITQSPKYLFRKEGQNVTLSCEQNLNHDAMYWYRQDPGQGLRLIYYSQIVNDFQKGDIAEGYSVSREKKESFPLTVTSAQKNPTAFYLCASSISHWTEANYGYTFGSGTRLTVV.

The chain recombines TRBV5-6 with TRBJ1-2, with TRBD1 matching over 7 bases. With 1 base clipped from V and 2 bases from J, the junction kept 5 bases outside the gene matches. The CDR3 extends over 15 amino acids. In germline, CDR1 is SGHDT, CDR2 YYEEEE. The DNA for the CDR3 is TGTGCCAGCAGCTTGCAGGGGGGTGGCAACTATGGCTACACCTTC. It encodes CASSLQGGGNYGYTF.

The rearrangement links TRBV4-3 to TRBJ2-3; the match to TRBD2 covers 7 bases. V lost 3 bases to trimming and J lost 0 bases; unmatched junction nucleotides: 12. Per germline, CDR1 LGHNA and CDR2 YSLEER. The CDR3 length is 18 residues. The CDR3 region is CASSQDPLADSSTDTQYF. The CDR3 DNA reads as TGCGCCAGCAGCCAGGACCCCCTAGCGGATTCTAGCACAGATACGCAGTATTTT.

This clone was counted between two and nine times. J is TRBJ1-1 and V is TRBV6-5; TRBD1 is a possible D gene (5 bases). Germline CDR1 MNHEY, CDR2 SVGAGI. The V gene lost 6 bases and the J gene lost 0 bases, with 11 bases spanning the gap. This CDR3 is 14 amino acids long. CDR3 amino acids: CASRPDKLNTEAFF. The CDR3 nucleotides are TGTGCCAGCAGACCGGACAAGTTGAACACTGAAGCTTTCTTT.

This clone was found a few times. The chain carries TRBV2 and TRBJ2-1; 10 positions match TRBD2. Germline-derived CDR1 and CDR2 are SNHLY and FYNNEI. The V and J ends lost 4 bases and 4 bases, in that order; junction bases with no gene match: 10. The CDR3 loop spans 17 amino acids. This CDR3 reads CASSGISGTSDYNEQFF. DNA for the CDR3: TGTGCCAGCAGTGGCATTTCCGGGACTAGCGATTACAATGAGCAGTTCTTC.

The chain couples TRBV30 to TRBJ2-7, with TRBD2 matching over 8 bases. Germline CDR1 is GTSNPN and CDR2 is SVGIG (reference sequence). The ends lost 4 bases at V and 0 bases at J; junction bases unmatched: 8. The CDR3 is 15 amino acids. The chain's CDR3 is CAWMQGLGASYEQYF. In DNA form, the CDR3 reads TGTGCCTGGATGCAGGGACTAGGGGCCTCCTACGAGCAGTACTTC.

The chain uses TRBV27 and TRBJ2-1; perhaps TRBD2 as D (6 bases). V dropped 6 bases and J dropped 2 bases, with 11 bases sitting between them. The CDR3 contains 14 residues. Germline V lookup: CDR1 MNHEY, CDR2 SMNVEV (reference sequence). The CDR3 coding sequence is TGTGCCAGCAGCCCCGGGGGTCCCTACAATGAGCAGTTCTTC. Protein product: CASSPGGPYNEQFF.

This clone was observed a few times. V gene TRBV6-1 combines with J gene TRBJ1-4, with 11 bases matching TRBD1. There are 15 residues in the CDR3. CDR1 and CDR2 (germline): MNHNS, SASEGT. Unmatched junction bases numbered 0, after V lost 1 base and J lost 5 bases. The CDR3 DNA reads TGTGCCAGCAGTGAAGGGACAGGGGGCAATGAAAAACTGTTTTTT. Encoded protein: CASSEGTGGNEKLFF.

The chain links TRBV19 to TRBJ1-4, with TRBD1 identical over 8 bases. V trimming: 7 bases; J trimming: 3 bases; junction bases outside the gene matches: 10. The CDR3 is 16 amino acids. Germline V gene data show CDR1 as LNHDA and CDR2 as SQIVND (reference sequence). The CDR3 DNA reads TGTGCCAGTAAGGAGGGACAGGAGACCCCTAATGAAAAACTGTTTTTT. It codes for CASKEGQETPNEKLFF.

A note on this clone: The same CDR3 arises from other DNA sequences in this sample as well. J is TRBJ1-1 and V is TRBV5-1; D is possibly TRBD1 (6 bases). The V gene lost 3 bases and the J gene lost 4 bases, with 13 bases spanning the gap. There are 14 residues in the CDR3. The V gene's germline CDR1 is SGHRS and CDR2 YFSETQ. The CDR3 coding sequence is TGCGCCAGCAGCTCGACAGGTCATATCACTGAAGCTTTCTTT. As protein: CASSSTGHITEAFF.

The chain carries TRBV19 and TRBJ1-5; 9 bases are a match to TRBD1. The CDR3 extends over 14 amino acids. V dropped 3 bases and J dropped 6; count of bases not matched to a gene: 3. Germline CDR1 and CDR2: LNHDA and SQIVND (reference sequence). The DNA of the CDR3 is TGTGCCAGTAGTATGGACAGGGGCCGTCAGCCCCAGCATTTT. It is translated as CASSMDRGRQPQHF.

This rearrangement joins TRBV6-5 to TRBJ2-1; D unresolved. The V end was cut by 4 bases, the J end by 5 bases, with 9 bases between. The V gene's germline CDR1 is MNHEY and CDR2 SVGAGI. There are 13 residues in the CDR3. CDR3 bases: TGTGCCAGCAGTTTCCTCCTACACAATGAGCAGTTCTTC. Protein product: CASSFLLHNEQFF.

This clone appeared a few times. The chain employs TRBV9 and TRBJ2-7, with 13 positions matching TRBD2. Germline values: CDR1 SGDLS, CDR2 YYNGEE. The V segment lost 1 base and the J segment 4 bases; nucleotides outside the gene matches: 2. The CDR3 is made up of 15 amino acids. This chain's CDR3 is CASSVTSGGAYEQYF. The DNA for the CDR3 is TGTGCCAGCAGCGTAACTAGCGGGGGGGCGTACGAGCAGTACTTC.

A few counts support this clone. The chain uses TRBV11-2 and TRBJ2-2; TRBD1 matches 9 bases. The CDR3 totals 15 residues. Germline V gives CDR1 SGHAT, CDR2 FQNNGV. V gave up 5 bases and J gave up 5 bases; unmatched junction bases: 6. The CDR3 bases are TGTGCCAGCAGCCCCTGGACAGGGGTAACCGGGGAGCTGTTTTTT. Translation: CASSPWTGVTGELFF.

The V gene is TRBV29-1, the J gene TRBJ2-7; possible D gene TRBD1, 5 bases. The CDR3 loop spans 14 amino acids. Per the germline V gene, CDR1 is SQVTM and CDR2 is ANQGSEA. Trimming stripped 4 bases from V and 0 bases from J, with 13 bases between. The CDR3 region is CSVVGQGLSYEQYF. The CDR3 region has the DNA TGCAGCGTTGTCGGGCAGGGCCTCTCCTACGAGCAGTACTTC.

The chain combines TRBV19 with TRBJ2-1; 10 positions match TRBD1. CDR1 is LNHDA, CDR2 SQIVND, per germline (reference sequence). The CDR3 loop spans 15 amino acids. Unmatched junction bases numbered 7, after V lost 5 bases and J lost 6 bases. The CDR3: CASSLRQGAVNEQFF. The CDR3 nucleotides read TGTGCCAGTAGTTTACGACAGGGGGCCGTCAATGAGCAGTTCTTC.

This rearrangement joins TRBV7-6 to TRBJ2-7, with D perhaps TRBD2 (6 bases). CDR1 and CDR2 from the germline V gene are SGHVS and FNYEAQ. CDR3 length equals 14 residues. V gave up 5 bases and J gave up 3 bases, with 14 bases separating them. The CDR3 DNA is TGTGCCAGCAGCCGCGGGACTGACTTCTACGAGCAGTACTTC. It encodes CASSRGTDFYEQYF.